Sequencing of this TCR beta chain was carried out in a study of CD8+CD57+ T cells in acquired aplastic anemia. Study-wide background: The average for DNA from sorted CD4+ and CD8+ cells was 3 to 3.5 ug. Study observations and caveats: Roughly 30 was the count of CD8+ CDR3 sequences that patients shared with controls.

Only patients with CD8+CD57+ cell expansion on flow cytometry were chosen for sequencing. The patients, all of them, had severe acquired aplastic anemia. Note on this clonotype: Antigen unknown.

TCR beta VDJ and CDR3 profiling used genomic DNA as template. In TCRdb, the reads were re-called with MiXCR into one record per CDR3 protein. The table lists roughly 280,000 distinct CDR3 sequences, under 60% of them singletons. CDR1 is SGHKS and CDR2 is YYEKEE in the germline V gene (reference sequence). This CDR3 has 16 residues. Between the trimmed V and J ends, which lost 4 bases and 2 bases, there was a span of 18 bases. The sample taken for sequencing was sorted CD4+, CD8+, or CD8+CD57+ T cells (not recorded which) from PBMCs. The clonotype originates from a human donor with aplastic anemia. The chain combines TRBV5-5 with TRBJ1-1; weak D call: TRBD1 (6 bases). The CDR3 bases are TGTGCCAGCAGCCGGACAGCGAGCTCTGGAAACACTGAAGCTTTCTTT. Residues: CASSRTASSGNTEAFF.